This T cell receptor (beta chain) was observed in a study of PD-L1 blockade in urothelial cancer. Study background: Atezolizumab (1,200 mg intravenously every 3 weeks) began in about 2014 for patients. Blood was tested 3 weeks (second dose) and 6 weeks into treatment. Blood samples had a median of roughly 140,000 T cells, tens of thousands of unique TCRs, and clonality 0.080. Study-level points and caveats: A pretreatment blood TCR clonality that fell below the median predicted better progression-free and overall survival.

Described time point: peripheral blood 6 weeks after treatment start. A note on this clone: Its cognate antigen is unknown.

The repertoire was sequenced with immunoSEQ multiplex PCR; TCRdb's copy has only in-frame clones and lacks some. The sample lists some 110,000 clones, 85% to 95% occurring once. The CDR3 runs to 14 residues. V lost 3 bases, J lost 9 bases, and 15 bases lay in between. Germline V CDR1 and CDR2: ENHRY, SYGVKD. The TCR comes from a man in his sixties with urothelial cancer. The source material was PBMCs, sampled around atezolizumab (anti-PD-L1) treatment. The chain is built from TRBV10-3 and TRBJ1-5, with D possibly TRBD1 on 5 matching bases. The CDR3 DNA reads as TGTGCCATCAGTGATGCCGGGGGACTGGGGCCCCAGCATTTT. It translates to CAISDAGGLGPQHF.